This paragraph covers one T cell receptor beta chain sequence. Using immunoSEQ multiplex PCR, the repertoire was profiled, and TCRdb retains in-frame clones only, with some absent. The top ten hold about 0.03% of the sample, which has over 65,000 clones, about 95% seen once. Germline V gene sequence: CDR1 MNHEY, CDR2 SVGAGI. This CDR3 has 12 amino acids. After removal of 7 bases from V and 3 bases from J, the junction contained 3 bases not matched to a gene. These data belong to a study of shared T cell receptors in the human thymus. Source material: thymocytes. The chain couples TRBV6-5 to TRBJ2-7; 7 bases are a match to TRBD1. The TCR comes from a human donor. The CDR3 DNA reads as TGTGCCAGCATCGGACAGGACTACGAGCAGTACTTC. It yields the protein CASIGQDYEQYF.